The 5 T cell receptor beta chains given below trace back to one sample, sequenced in a study of molecular identifiers for immune sequencing clone quantification. TCRdb redid the calling of the PCR reads with MiXCR, one entry per CDR3 protein. The repertoire consists of around 460,000 distinct CDR3 sequences, with 25% occurring once and the leading ten covering around 0.76%. The sequenced material came from naive CD8+ T cells from blood, with Jurkat cell RNA spiked in. Described subset: FACS-sorted CD8+CD4-CCR7+CD45RA+ naive T cells. The source of these receptors is a human donor in good health. Some libraries in this study had Jurkat cell RNA spiked in.

This clonotype has just a few counts. The genes are TRBV7-9 and TRBJ2-5; D not resolved. The V gene lost 3 bases and the J gene lost 0 bases, with 8 bases spanning the gap. Germline CDR1 is SEHNR and CDR2 is FQNEAQ (reference sequence). This CDR3 region has 14 residues. This CDR3 reads CASSFPRDQETQYF. CDR3 nucleotides: TGTGCCAGCAGCTTTCCCAGAGACCAAGAGACCCAGTACTTC.

Comments on this clonotype: A much more abundant neighbour one base away suggests this may be a read error. This chain joins TRBV21-1 and TRBJ1-1; TRBD1, the table's D call, was not compared with the DNA. TRBV21-1 corresponds to a pseudogene. This CDR3 is built from 17 residues. In DNA, the CDR3 is TGTGCCAGCAGCAACCATCCCCGGACAGTTCCGATCACTGAAGCTTTCTTT. Amino acids: CASSNHPRTVPITEAFF.

This clonotype was detected only a few times. One junction end does not reproduce the germline sequence, and a read error may be involved. This rearrangement joins TRBV7-6 to TRBJ2-3; TRBD2 aligns across 12 bases. The CDR3 runs 16 residues. Germline CDR1 reads SGHVS; CDR2 reads FNYEAQ. The CDR3 here is CANSLLTSGGHDTQYF. Written as DNA, the CDR3 is TGTGCCAACAGCTTATTAACTAGCGGGGGGCACGATACGCAGTATTTT.

The V gene is TRBV19, the J gene TRBJ1-5; D gene unclear. The CDR3 length is 16 residues. Per germline, CDR1 LNHDA and CDR2 SQIVND (reference sequence). V was cut by 4 bases and J by 6 bases, with 19 bases left in between. This CDR3 is CASSKEVGVLGQPQHF. The CDR3 bases are TGTGCCAGTAGTAAGGAGGTCGGGGTGCTGGGTCAGCCCCAGCATTTT.

This clonotype was detected only a few times. CDR3 coding DNA: TGTGCCAGCAGTTTTGTAGGTAAAAATCAGCCCCAGCATTTT. Encoded protein: CASSFVGKNQPQHF. This chain uses TRBV12-3 or TRBV12-4 with TRBJ1-5; D unresolved. The CDR3 runs 14 residues. V dropped 3 bases and J dropped 4 bases, with 10 bases sitting between them.